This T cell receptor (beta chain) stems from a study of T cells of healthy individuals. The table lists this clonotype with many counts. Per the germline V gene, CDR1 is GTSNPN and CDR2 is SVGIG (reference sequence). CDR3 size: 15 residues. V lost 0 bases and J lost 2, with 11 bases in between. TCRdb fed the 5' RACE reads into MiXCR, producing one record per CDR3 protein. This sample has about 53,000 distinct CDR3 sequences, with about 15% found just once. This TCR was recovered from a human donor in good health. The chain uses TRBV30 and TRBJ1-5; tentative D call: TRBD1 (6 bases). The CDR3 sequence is CAWSVKGHRNQPQHF. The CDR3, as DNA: TGTGCCTGGAGTGTTAAGGGACACCGCAATCAGCCCCAGCATTTT.